A selection of T cell receptor beta chains follows, all from one sample in a study of T-cell memory formation after mild COVID-19. TCRdb analysed the 5' RACE reads with MiXCR anew, one entry per CDR3 protein. The data hold approximately 150,000 distinct CDR3 sequences, with about 6.1% observed a single time. The sample was PBMCs or a T cell subset sorted from them (not recorded which). Receptors were obtained from an adult woman who had mild COVID-19 (a few samples of this study predate the infection). Cell type and time point are not known. Both conserved end residues are trimmed from each CDR3. Each record gives: V gene, D gene, CDR3 protein. The D gene is left open where the match is weak.

TRBV15,NA,ATSSGPASFNYGYT
TRBV27,TRBD1,ASSQLDRGPYEQY
TRBV5-1,TRBD2,ASSSGLAAAKETQY
TRBV19,TRBD1,ASSRRTGGGEAF
TRBV5-1,TRBD1,ASSRSGGDQPQH
TRBV7-3,NA,ASSPGPTQETQY
TRBV29-1,TRBD2,SVLLAGGPTDTQY
TRBV30,TRBD1,AWSRGQGRYT
TRBV5-4,TRBD1,ASSFAGTGGFGEQF
TRBV20-1,NA,SSRRGRDNEQF
TRBV7-9,NA,ASSPGNGGSNEKLF
TRBV12-3/TRBV12-4,NA,ASSLAGGYYGYT
TRBV12-3/TRBV12-4,TRBD1,ASSPGGQGEDTQY
TRBV12-3/TRBV12-4,NA,ASSSRLDYEQY
TRBV2,TRBD2,ASRGLAGEYNEQF
TRBV19,NA,ASSPTGGEQY
TRBV5-4,TRBD2,ASSFFSSGRLTDEQF
TRBV5-1,TRBD2,ASSSAGGPYNEQF
TRBV7-9,TRBD2,ASSQREGPDTQY
TRBV2,NA,AIQPGDGDNEQF
TRBV18,NA,ASSPDKNTEAF
TRBV20-1,NA,SARQGSSVDTEAF
TRBV10-3,TRBD2,AIKLGLAGVDNEQF
TRBV7-9,NA,ASSPDGGGYEKLF
TRBV6-1,NA,ASSEAPYLLSGNTIY
TRBV30,TRBD1,AWSVSARTGNQPQH
TRBV5-1,NA,ASSSPGRLGKQF
TRBV3-1,TRBD2,ASSQQRGGGQETQY
TRBV5-4,NA,ASSSPTFPAGADTQY
TRBV6-2/TRBV6-3,NA,ASTATGSGANVLT
TRBV21-1,NA,ASSKAPPGGYNEQF
TRBV7-8,NA,ASSLALGQGGSETQY
TRBV4-2,NA,ASSQDSVRGETQY
TRBV7-2,NA,ASSQGSYEQY
TRBV19,TRBD1,ASSTLGTGDNIQY
TRBV2,TRBD1,ASSAGQGSVGELF
TRBV20-1,NA,SARSGTPNTGELF
TRBV2,NA,ASSGGVGGGQPQH
TRBV4-1,TRBD1,ASSRDSSTGELF
TRBV12-3/TRBV12-4,TRBD2,ASTVTSGGVGNIQY